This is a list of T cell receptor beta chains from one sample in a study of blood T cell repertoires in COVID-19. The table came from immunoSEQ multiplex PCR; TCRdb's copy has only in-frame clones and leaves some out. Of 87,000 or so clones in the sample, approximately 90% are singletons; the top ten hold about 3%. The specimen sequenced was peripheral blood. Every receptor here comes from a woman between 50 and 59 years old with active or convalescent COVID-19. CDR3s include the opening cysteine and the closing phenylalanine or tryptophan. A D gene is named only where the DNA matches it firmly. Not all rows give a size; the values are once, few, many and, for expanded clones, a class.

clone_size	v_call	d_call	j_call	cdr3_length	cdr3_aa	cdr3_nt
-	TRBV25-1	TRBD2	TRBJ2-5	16	CASSEYLSGGQVSQYF	TGTGCCAGCAGTGAATATTTAAGCGGGGGGCAGGTGTCCCAGTACTTC
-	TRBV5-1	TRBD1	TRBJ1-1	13	CASGDTGDTEAFF	TGCGCCAGCGGGGACACAGGGGACACTGAAGCTTTCTTT
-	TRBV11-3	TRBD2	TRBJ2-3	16	CASSSVTAGSTDTQYF	TGTGCCAGCAGCTCAGTGACAGCGGGGAGCACAGATACGCAGTATTTT
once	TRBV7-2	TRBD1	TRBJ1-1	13	CASRPTGGTEAFF	TGTGCCAGCAGACCTACAGGGGGGACTGAAGCTTTCTTT
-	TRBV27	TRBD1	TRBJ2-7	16	CASSPPGAGGMYEQYF	TGTGCCAGCAGTCCCCCCGGGGCAGGGGGAATGTACGAGCAGTACTTC
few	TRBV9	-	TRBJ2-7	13	CASSPGTNYEQYF	TGTGCCAGCAGTCCCGGGACAAACTACGAGCAGTACTTC
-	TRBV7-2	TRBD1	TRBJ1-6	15	CASSSGQGSNSPLHF	TGTGCCAGCAGCTCGGGACAGGGGTCCAATTCACCCCTCCACTTT
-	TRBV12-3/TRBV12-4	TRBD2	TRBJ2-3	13	CASRGGGTDTQYF	TGTGCCAGCAGGGGAGGGGGCACAGATACGCAGTATTTT
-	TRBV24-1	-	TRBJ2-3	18	CATSRLVWGGLETDTQYF	TGTGCCACCAGCCGCCTGGTGTGGGGGGGGCTGGAAACAGATACGCAGTATTTT
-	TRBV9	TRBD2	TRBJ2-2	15	CASRAGHLNTGELFF	TGTGCCAGCAGAGCGGGGCACCTAAACACCGGGGAGCTGTTTTTT
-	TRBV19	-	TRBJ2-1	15	CASSPRAGAYNEQFF	TGTGCCAGTAGCCCGCGGGCGGGGGCTTACAATGAGCAGTTCTTC
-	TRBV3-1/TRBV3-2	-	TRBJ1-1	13	CASSQGGLPEAFF	TGTGCCAGCAGCCAAGGAGGACTCCCTGAAGCTTTCTTT
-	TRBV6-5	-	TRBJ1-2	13	CASSPTDIYGYTF	TGTGCCAGCAGTCCAACTGACATCTATGGCTACACCTTC
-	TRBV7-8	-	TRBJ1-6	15	CASSLAPAGDSPLHF	TGTGCCAGCAGCTTAGCCCCTGCGGGGGATTCACCCCTCCACTTT
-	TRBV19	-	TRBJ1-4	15	CASSFRTETNEKLFF	TGTGCCAGTAGTTTCCGGACAGAAACTAATGAAAAACTGTTTTTT
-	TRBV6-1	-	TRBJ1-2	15	CASSEAGGARGGYTF	TGTGCCAGCAGTGAGGCGGGGGGCGCTAGGGGTGGCTACACCTTC
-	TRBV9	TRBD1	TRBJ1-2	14	CASSMDRGRDGYTF	TGTGCCAGCTCCATGGACAGGGGAAGGGATGGCTACACCTTC
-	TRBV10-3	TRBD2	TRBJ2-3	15	CAITGTSGGTDTQYF	TGTGCCATCACCGGGACTAGCGGGGGAACAGATACGCAGTATTTT
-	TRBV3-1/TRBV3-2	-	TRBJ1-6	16	CASSQVGREVNSPLHF	TGTGCCAGCAGCCAAGTTGGCAGGGAGGTTAATTCACCCCTCCACTTT
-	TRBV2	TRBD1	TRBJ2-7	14	CASSANRGMSEQYF	TGTGCCAGCAGTGCGAACAGGGGAATGTCCGAGCAGTACTTC
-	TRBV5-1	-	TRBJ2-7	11	CASSHQEEQYF	TGCGCCAGCAGCCACCAAGAGGAGCAGTACTTC
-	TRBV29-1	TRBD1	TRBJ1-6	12	CSVVRQGRSGHF	TGCAGCGTTGTGAGACAGGGTAGGTCGGGCCACTTT
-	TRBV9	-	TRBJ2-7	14	CASSVVGSGGEQYF	TGTGCCAGCAGCGTAGTCGGGTCAGGAGGCGAGCAGTACTTC
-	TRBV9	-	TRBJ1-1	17	CASSVRGEVSMNTEAFF	TGTGCCAGCAGCGTACGGGGAGAGGTTTCCATGAACACTGAAGCTTTCTTT
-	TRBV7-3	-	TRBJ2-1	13	CASSAFDSKEQFF	TGTGCCAGCAGCGCCTTCGACAGTAAGGAGCAGTTCTTC
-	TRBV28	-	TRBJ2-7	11	CASSSYYEQYF	TGTGCCAGCAGTTCCTACTACGAGCAGTACTTC
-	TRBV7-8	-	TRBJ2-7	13	CASGRASGYEQYF	TGTGCCAGCGGCAGAGCGTCCGGTTACGAGCAGTACTTC
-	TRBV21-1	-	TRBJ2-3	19	CAVLTQPRDFSGLTDTQYF	TGTGCCGTTCTAACCCAACCGCGAGATTTCAGCGGTCTCACAGATACGCAGTATTTT
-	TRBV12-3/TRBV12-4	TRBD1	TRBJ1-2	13	CASRTGQLYGYTF	TGTGCCAGCAGAACGGGACAGTTATATGGCTACACCTTC